This record concerns one T cell receptor (beta chain) sequence. CDR1 and CDR2 from the germline V gene are SGHKS and YYEKEE (reference sequence). This CDR3 spans 12 amino acids. A second about 6 to 12 cycle PCR used barcoded and J-beta primers. TCRdb itself ran the 5' RACE reads through MiXCR, one entry per CDR3 protein. The table lists 1.5 million to 2 million distinct CDR3 sequences, 34% of them singletons, with about 11% in the top ten. This record belongs to a study of blood T cells in healthy people across ages. This sequence joins TRBV5-5 and TRBJ2-7, with D uncertain. The end of the DNA is better explained by TRBJ2-5, so the J call may be wrong. This receptor was obtained from a young woman in good health. Sequenced sample: blood. This CDR3 is CASSFAAETQYF. The CDR3 DNA reads TGTGCCAGCAGCTTTGCAGCAGAGACCCAGTACTTC.